The text below deals with one TCR beta chain. This entry comes from a study of blood T cells in healthy people across ages. The use of a sample-barcoded 5' primer and a J-beta primer mix characterized a second PCR of about 6 to 11 cycles. A single record per CDR3 protein comes from TCRdb applying MiXCR to the 5' RACE reads. In the table there are a few hundred thousand distinct CDR3 sequences, about 26% of which are singletons. V trimming: 6 bases; J trimming: 4 bases; junction bases outside the gene matches: 11. CDR3 length equals 15 residues. The germline V gene has CDR1 MNHEY and CDR2 SVGAGI. This receptor was obtained from a woman between 65 and 79 years old in good health. The specimen was blood. The chain carries TRBV6-5 and TRBJ1-1, with 7 bases lining up with TRBD1. DNA for the CDR3: TGTGCCAGCAGCAAGGGACAGTACACTTCCACTGAAGCTTTCTTT. Protein sequence: CASSKGQYTSTEAFF.